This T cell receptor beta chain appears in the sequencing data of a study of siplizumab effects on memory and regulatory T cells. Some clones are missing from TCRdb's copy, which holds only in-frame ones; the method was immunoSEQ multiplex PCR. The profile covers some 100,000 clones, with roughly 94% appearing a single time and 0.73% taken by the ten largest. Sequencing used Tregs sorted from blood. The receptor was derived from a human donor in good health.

In nucleotides, the CDR3 is TGCGCCAGCAGCCTCGGGACAGCTTCCTACGAGCAGTACTTC. Protein sequence: CASSLGTASYEQYF. V is TRBV5-1 and J is TRBJ2-7; 7 nucleotides agree with TRBD1. Germline trimming cut 4 bases from V and 1 base from J; bases unmatched to any gene: 5. CDR3 size: 14 residues. Germline CDR1 reads SGHRS; CDR2 reads YFSETQ.